Following are 32 T cell receptor beta chains from one sample sequenced in a study of shared clonotypes between healthy human individuals. Naive CD8 cells were CD45RO-negative, positively selected for CCR7, excluding terminally differentiated effector memory CD45RA+ cells. Sequencing was performed with immunoSEQ multiplex PCR; in TCRdb, only in-frame clones are kept and a portion is missing. Found here are some 2.1 million clones, approximately 92% of them singletons; the top ten hold roughly 1.7%. The sequenced material came from naive CD8+ T cells from PBMCs. The receptors were gathered from a man aged 18-30 years in good health. Some clones in this sample may be carry-over from other donors' samples.

There are a few counts of this clone. The gene calls are TRBV30 and TRBJ1-3; D is undetermined. This CDR3 spans 22 amino acids. The V and J ends lost 3 bases and 1 base respectively, with 34 bases between them. Germline V gene sequence: CDR1 GTSNPN, CDR2 SVGIG (reference sequence). As DNA, the CDR3 is TGTGCCTGGAGACCGAACGACGGGGTCACCCTACTCCCCCTCTTATCTGGAAACACCATATATTTT. Translation gives CAWRPNDGVTLLPLLSGNTIYF.

V and J are TRBV7-9 and TRBJ2-5, with D tentatively TRBD1 (5 bases). This CDR3 region has 16 residues. Per germline, CDR1 SEHNR and CDR2 FQNEAQ (reference sequence). The V gene lost 1 base and the J gene lost 5 bases, with 17 bases spanning the gap. The CDR3 region is CASSLGYRTTQETQYF. The CDR3 bases are TGTGCCAGCAGCTTAGGTTACAGGACCACGCAGGAGACCCAGTACTTC.

The rearrangement uses TRBV7-9 and TRBJ1-1; 7 bases fit TRBD1. V trimming: 5 bases; J trimming: 10 bases; junction bases outside the gene matches: 10. This CDR3 is 13 amino acids long. Germline CDR1 and CDR2: SEHNR and FQNEAQ (reference sequence). CDR3 sequence reads: CASSPGQPLLAFF. The CDR3 bases are TGTGCCAGCAGCCCGGGACAGCCTTTGTTAGCTTTCTTT.

The chain links TRBV6-6 to TRBJ1-1; possibly TRBD1 for D (5 bases). Per germline, CDR1 MNHNY and CDR2 SVGAGI (reference sequence). The CDR3 contains 14 residues. Trimming took 8 bases from V and 3 from J, leaving 16 bases between them. CDR3 sequence (DNA): TGTGCCAGCCTATTGGGGCGGGGGGACACTGAAGCTTTCTTT. Protein product: CASLLGRGDTEAFF.

This rearrangement joins TRBV11-2 to TRBJ2-7; D assignment may be TRBD1 or TRBD2 (5 bases each). There are 14 residues in the CDR3. In germline, CDR1 is SGHAT, CDR2 FQNNGV. Trimming left V 5 bases short and J 9 bases short, with 20 bases between. The CDR3 loop is CASSQGPVWLGQYF. CDR3 DNA sequence: TGTGCCAGCAGCCAGGGACCTGTCTGGTTAGGGCAGTACTTC.

The chain employs TRBV10-3 and TRBJ1-6; D is unclear. Germline CDR1 ENHRY, CDR2 SYGVKD. There are 13 residues in the CDR3. V lost 0 bases, J lost 9 bases, and 6 bases lay in between. For the CDR3, the DNA is TGTGCCATCAGTGAGTCACGAGGTTCACCCCTCCACTTT. This codes for CAISESRGSPLHF.

The chain joins TRBV9 to TRBJ2-2; 9 nucleotides match TRBD1. Germline V gives CDR1 SGDLS, CDR2 YYNGEE. The CDR3 length is 15 residues. The V gene end was trimmed by 3 bases and the J gene end by 6 bases; junction bases not matched to a gene: 6. In nucleotides, the CDR3 is TGTGCCAGCAGCGACCGGGACAGGGCGGCCGGGGAGCTGTTTTTT. Protein: CASSDRDRAAGELFF.

With respect to this clone: At one end the junction does not follow the germline gene, possibly because of a read error. The rearrangement joins TRBV29-1 to TRBJ2-3; D tentatively fits TRBD1 or TRBD2 (6 bases each). This CDR3 comprises 10 residues. The germline gives CDR1 SQVTM, CDR2 ANQGSEA. The CDR3 loop is CSAGGGGQDF. The CDR3 DNA reads TGCAGCGCCGGGGGTGGGGGCCAGGATTTT.

The chain employs TRBV9 and TRBJ2-1; 8 bases are a match to TRBD2. This CDR3 is built from 15 residues. From germline, CDR1 is SGDLS and CDR2 YYNGEE. J lost 5 bases, V lost 1 base, and 5 bases had no gene match. The CDR3 loop reads CASSVSGRPNNEQFF. CDR3 bases: TGTGCCAGCAGCGTAAGCGGGAGACCTAACAATGAGCAGTTCTTC.

The rearrangement links TRBV7-9 to TRBJ2-5, with TRBD2 matching over 9 bases. Germline CDR1 reads SEHNR; CDR2 reads FQNEAQ (reference sequence). V lost 6 bases to trimming and J lost 1 base; unmatched junction nucleotides: 3. The CDR3 is made up of 14 amino acids. This chain's CDR3 is CASRGTSSQETQYF. CDR3 nucleotide sequence: TGTGCCAGCAGGGGGACTAGCAGCCAAGAGACCCAGTACTTC.

This chain links TRBV2 with TRBJ1-5, with unresolved D. The CDR3 sequence is 14 residues long. Trimming cost V 6 bases and J 0 bases, with 9 bases left between them. The germline CDR1 and CDR2 sequences are SNHLY and FYNNEI. The CDR3 DNA is TGTGCCAGCAGGAGGAACCCTAGCAATCAGCCCCAGCATTTT. It codes for CASRRNPSNQPQHF.

The chain carries TRBV7-3 and TRBJ2-7; perhaps TRBD1 as D (6 bases). V was pared by 9 bases and J by 3 bases, with 21 bases between. The CDR3 contains 15 residues. Germline CDR1 is SGHTA and CDR2 is FQGTGA. CDR3 sequence (DNA): TGTGCCAGTAGCCTATCCCCTGGGGGCATCTACGAGCAGTACTTC. Translating it yields CASSLSPGGIYEQYF.

Regarding this clone: The sample has other DNA sequences that encode this CDR3 too. The CDR3 is CASSPLDGYNEQFF. The CDR3 nucleotides are TGTGCCAGCAGTCCACTGGACGGCTACAATGAGCAGTTCTTC. V usage is TRBV27 and J usage is TRBJ2-1; D remains unclear. This CDR3 has 14 amino acids. V lost 5 bases and J lost 3, with 11 bases in between. Looked up from germline, CDR1 is MNHEY and CDR2 is SMNVEV (reference sequence).

This rearrangement joins TRBV27 to TRBJ2-7, with TRBD1 identical over 7 bases. Germline trimming cut 0 bases from V and 3 bases from J; bases unmatched to any gene: 8. The CDR3 sequence is 16 residues long. Per the germline V gene, CDR1 is MNHEY and CDR2 is SMNVEV (reference sequence). The CDR3 loop is CASSLSWGQMYYEQYF. In DNA, the CDR3 is TGTGCCAGCAGTTTATCGTGGGGACAGATGTACTACGAGCAGTACTTC.

The rearrangement uses TRBV7-8 and TRBJ2-5; D may be TRBD1 or TRBD2 (5 bases each). V gave up 5 bases and J gave up 6 bases, with 16 bases separating them. This CDR3 is built from 14 residues. CDR1 is SGHVS and CDR2 is FQNEAQ in the germline V gene. CDR3: CASSPLRDGKTQYF. CDR3 in DNA: TGTGCCAGCAGCCCCCTCCGGGACGGAAAGACCCAGTACTTC.

The CDR3, as DNA: TGTGCCAGCAGCTTGTCCAGCGTTCCCTACGAGCAGTACTTC. Translated: CASSLSSVPYEQYF. The chain joins TRBV7-9 to TRBJ2-7; D is unclear. CDR1 SEHNR and CDR2 FQNEAQ come from the germline V gene (reference sequence). The CDR3 spans 14 residues. V lost 3 bases and J 2 bases, leaving 11 bases between the germline ends.

The chain is built from TRBV4-1 and TRBJ2-7; 11 bases are a match to TRBD2. The V and J ends lost 1 base and 2 bases, in that order; junction bases with no gene match: 1. CDR3 length: 15 residues. The germline V gene has CDR1 MGHRA and CDR2 YSYEKL. Here the CDR3 DNA reads TGCGCCAGCAGCCAAGGACTAGCGGGAACCTACGAGCAGTACTTC. It yields the protein CASSQGLAGTYEQYF.

V is TRBV29-1 and J is TRBJ2-7, with a possible D match to TRBD1 (5 bases). Trimming cost V 1 base and J 4 bases, with 11 bases left between them. Germline V gives CDR1 SQVTM, CDR2 ANQGSEA. The CDR3 length is 13 residues. CDR3 residues: CSVEGTPEYEQYF. The CDR3 DNA reads TGCAGCGTTGAAGGGACACCGGAGTACGAGCAGTACTTC.

This clone was seen once. The V and J genes are TRBV19 and TRBJ2-7; D possibly corresponds to TRBD2 (5 bases). The CDR3 consists of 13 residues. The V gene lost 1 base and the J gene lost 4 bases, with 8 bases spanning the gap. Germline V gene data show CDR1 as LNHDA and CDR2 as SQIVND (reference sequence). CDR3 loop: CASSIVSGYEQYF. Here the CDR3 DNA reads TGTGCCAGTAGTATAGTATCGGGATACGAGCAGTACTTC.

J is TRBJ2-2 and V is TRBV7-9; TRBD1 matches at 8 bases. CDR1 is SEHNR, CDR2 FQNEAQ, per germline (reference sequence). This CDR3 is 15 amino acids long. V dropped 4 bases and J dropped 3; count of bases not matched to a gene: 4. The CDR3 region has the DNA TGTGCCAGCAGCTCCCTGGACAGGGACACCGGGGAGCTGTTTTTT. As protein: CASSSLDRDTGELFF.

This chain uses TRBV10-1 with TRBJ1-1; 7 bases match TRBD1. Looked up from germline, CDR1 is WNHNN and CDR2 is SYGVQD (reference sequence). J lost 2 bases, V lost 0 bases, and 12 bases had no gene match. CDR3 length equals 18 residues. The CDR3, as DNA: TGCGCCAGCAGTGAGTCGCTGTGGGGGACAGCTTCTAACACTGAAGCTTTCTTT. Amino acid sequence: CASSESLWGTASNTEAFF.

This sequence joins TRBV4-1 and TRBJ2-2; a weak D match, TRBD1 (5 bases). The CDR3 consists of 17 residues. The germline CDR1 and CDR2 sequences are MGHRA and YSYEKL. V was trimmed by 0 bases and J by 5 bases, leaving 16 bases between them. The CDR3 region is CASSQDPRAVWTGELFF. The CDR3 region has the DNA TGCGCCAGCAGCCAAGATCCCAGGGCTGTATGGACCGGGGAGCTGTTTTTT.

This chain links TRBV19 with TRBJ2-3; D not certain. Trimming stripped 9 bases from V and 7 bases from J, with 14 bases between. This CDR3 has 12 residues. CDR1 is LNHDA, CDR2 SQIVND, per germline (reference sequence). The CDR3 is CASGGSPNTQYF. The CDR3 DNA reads as TGTGCCAGCGGCGGTAGTCCGAATACGCAGTATTTT. Complete variable domain (other parts from reference TRBV19 and TRBJ2-3): DGGITQSPKYLFRKEGQNVTLSCEQNLNHDAMYWYRQDPGQGLRLIYYSQIVNDFQKGDIAEGYSVSREKKESFPLTVTSAQKNPTAFYLCASGGSPNTQYFGPGTRLTVL.

Points on this clone: Distinct nucleotide sequences in the sample also encode this CDR3. The chain uses TRBV9 and TRBJ2-2, with D uncertain. Per the germline V gene, CDR1 is SGDLS and CDR2 is YYNGEE. V lost 1 base and J 6 bases, leaving 4 bases between the germline ends. The CDR3 totals 12 residues. The CDR3 DNA is TGTGCCAGCAGCGTAATCTCCGGGGAGCTGTTTTTT. This sequence encodes CASSVISGELFF.

This chain uses TRBV27 with TRBJ1-4, with D possibly TRBD1 on 6 matching bases. The CDR3 runs to 14 residues. The germline V gene encodes CDR1 MNHEY and CDR2 SMNVEV (reference sequence). The V end was cut by 5 bases, the J end by 3 bases, with 10 bases between. CDR3 region: CASSREGANEKLFF. CDR3 nucleotides: TGTGCCAGCAGTAGGGAGGGGGCTAATGAAAAACTGTTTTTT. Variable domain in full (rest from reference TRBV27 and TRBJ1-4): EAQVTQNPRYLITVTGKKLTVTCSQNMNHEYMSWYRQDPGLGLRQIYYSMNVEVTDKGDVPEGYKVSRKEKRNFPLILESPSPNQTSLYFCASSREGANEKLFFGSGTQLSVL.

V gene TRBV28 combines with J gene TRBJ2-1; D call uncertain. This CDR3 has 13 residues. V shed 4 bases and J shed 3 bases, with 7 bases lying between them. The germline V gene encodes CDR1 MDHEN and CDR2 SYDVKM. CDR3 coding DNA: TGTGCCAGCAGTTCCAACCTCTACAATGAGCAGTTCTTC. This gives the protein CASSSNLYNEQFF.

The V gene is TRBV4-1, the J gene TRBJ2-5; D is ambiguous. The V and J ends lost 4 bases and 5 bases respectively, with 11 bases between them. The V gene's germline CDR1 is MGHRA and CDR2 YSYEKL. CDR3 length: 13 residues. Here the CDR3 reads CASSRNIGETQYF. The CDR3 region has the DNA TGCGCCAGCAGCCGCAATATAGGGGAGACCCAGTACTTC.

The rearrangement links TRBV27 to TRBJ1-2; D possibly corresponds to TRBD1 (5 bases). This CDR3 contains 15 residues. In germline, CDR1 is MNHEY, CDR2 SMNVEV (reference sequence). Trimming took 3 bases from V and 5 from J, leaving 16 bases between them. CDR3 residues: CASSFGGASGYGYTF. DNA for the CDR3: TGTGCCAGCAGTTTCGGAGGGGCGAGTGGATATGGCTACACCTTC.

CDR3 sequence reads: CAWNSLNQPQHF. The CDR3, as DNA: TGTGCCTGGAACAGCCTGAATCAGCCCCAGCATTTT. This chain joins TRBV30 and TRBJ1-5; no firm D call. With 4 bases removed from V and 4 bases from J, the gap between germline ends came to 8 bases. The CDR3 has 12 amino acids. Per the germline V gene, CDR1 is GTSNPN and CDR2 is SVGIG (reference sequence).

V is TRBV7-3 and J is TRBJ1-1; tentative D call: TRBD1 (5 bases). The CDR3 runs 14 residues. The germline V gene has CDR1 SGHTA and CDR2 FQGTGA. The V and J ends lost 5 bases and 1 base respectively, with 11 bases between them. CDR3 in amino acids: CASSARGGNTEAFF. CDR3 in DNA: TGTGCCAGCAGCGCCCGCGGGGGGAACACTGAAGCTTTCTTT. Complete variable domain (other parts from reference TRBV7-3 and TRBJ1-1): GAGVSQTPSNKVTEKGKYVELRCDPISGHTALYWYRQSLGQGPEFLIYFQGTGAADDSGLPNDRFFAVRPEGSVSTLKIQRTERGDSAVYLCASSARGGNTEAFFGQGTRLTVV.

The V call is TRBV5-1, the J call TRBJ2-5; the D gene is possibly TRBD2 (5 bases). The V gene's germline CDR1 is SGHRS and CDR2 YFSETQ. V gave up 1 base and J gave up 4 bases, with 23 bases separating them. CDR3 length: 18 amino acids. For the CDR3, the DNA is TGCGCCAGCAGCTTGATTGGAGAGGGAGACTGGGGATCAGAGACCCAGTACTTC. This gives the protein CASSLIGEGDWGSETQYF.

The V call is TRBV9, the J call TRBJ2-5; 7 bases are a match to TRBD2. The V gene's germline CDR1 is SGDLS and CDR2 YYNGEE. The CDR3 is 13 amino acids. The trim removed 3 bases at V and 4 bases at J, leaving 3 bases unmatched. The CDR3 DNA reads as TGTGCCAGCAGCGAGGGGACTACAGAGACCCAGTACTTC. It codes for CASSEGTTETQYF.